In its sample, the clone carrying this T cell receptor beta chain was seen many times. The antigen remains unidentified. Germline loops: CDR1 LNHDA, CDR2 SQIVND (reference sequence). V was trimmed by 8 bases and J by 2 bases, leaving 10 bases between them. The CDR3 has 14 amino acids. This entry belongs to a study of Graves' ophthalmopathy and Graves' hyperthyroidism. Using RNA transcripts, the TCR beta CDR3 regions were amplified. First-round RT-PCR employed HTBI primers, with a second-round multiplex PCR after it. TCRdb recomputed calls from the multiplex PCR reads with MiXCR, one row per CDR3 protein. The sample has tens of thousands of distinct CDR3 sequences; 52% are singletons. Whole-study results and caveats: The blood repertoire also included most expanded thyroid clonotypes above 0.001 frequency. Ophthalmopathy progression predictions by the model showed nearly 75% specificity and approximately 69% sensitivity.

Clinical symptoms and serum thyroxine were used for diagnosis; TRAb, thyroid ultrasound and orbital computed tomography were also relied on. V is TRBV19 and J is TRBJ2-6, with D maybe TRBD1 (5 bases). This TCR was sampled from an adult man with Graves' ophthalmopathy. The sequenced sample consisted of peripheral blood. This CDR3 reads CASAQGPGANVLTF. The CDR3 DNA sequence: TGTGCCAGTGCTCAGGGTCCTGGGGCCAACGTCCTGACTTTC.